This TCR beta chain was profiled in a study of Graves' ophthalmopathy and Graves' hyperthyroidism. Only one count was recorded for this clonotype. For repertoire sequencing, the TCR beta CDR3 regions were amplified from RNA transcripts. An initial RT-PCR round employing HTBI primers preceded a second-round multiplex PCR. TCRdb processed the multiplex PCR reads anew with MiXCR; each CDR3 protein has one entry. Of about 590,000 distinct CDR3 sequences listed, under 45% are singletons. Among the exclusions were patients with other autoimmune diseases, uncontrolled infections, pregnancy or lactation. Trimming cost V 0 bases and J 3 bases, with 14 bases left between them. The length of the CDR3 is 15 residues. The V gene's germline CDR1 is SQVTM and CDR2 ANQGSEA.

The rearrangement uses TRBV29-1 and TRBJ1-2; possibly TRBD1 for D (5 bases). The sequence came from an adult man with Graves' hyperthyroidism. Source material: peripheral blood or thyroid tissue (not recorded which). The CDR3 DNA follows: TGCAGCGTTGAAGACAGGCGGGGGATCCACTATGGCTACACCTTC. Its protein product is CSVEDRRGIHYGYTF.